Included here is one TCR beta chain sequence, with context. What it recognizes is unknown. This sample is drawn from a study of CD8 T cells in Susac syndrome. The germline CDR1 and CDR2 sequences are SGDLS and YYNGEE. Trimming pared 3 bases from V and 2 bases from J, leaving 10 bases between. This CDR3 is 14 amino acids long. Whole-study findings and limits: Acknowledgment was made by the study that its TCR sequencing and HLA analysis involved a relatively small number of individuals. It was in TEMRA cells and active patients that Susac CD8+ clonal expansion peaked. Across the total CD8+ repertoires, around 16 Susac-specific public clones were found. The CD8+ TEMRA repertoires yielded five such clones.

In contrast to the negatively isolated CD8+ and CD4+ T cells, TEMRA cells were FACS-enriched. cDNA came from roughly 0.47 to 1 ug RNA primed by random hexamers. TCRdb reprocessed the immunoSEQ multiplex PCR reads via MiXCR and lists one record per CDR3 protein. Of about 110,000 distinct CDR3 sequences in the sample, around 94% were seen once. The chain uses TRBV9 and TRBJ2-3, with D possibly being TRBD2 (5 bases). Sequenced material: CD8+ T cells from PBMCs. This TCR was sampled from a human donor with Susac syndrome. The CDR3 nucleotides are TGTGCCAGCAGCGGCGGACTGTCCACAGATACGCAGTATTTT. It encodes CASSGGLSTDTQYF.